This is a list of T cell receptor beta chains from one sample in a study of technical replicates of blood from several donors. Method: immunoSEQ multiplex PCR; TCRdb's copy keeps in-frame clones and lacks some. The data contain about 93,000 clones, around 96% of them singletons. Sequencing was carried out using T cells isolated from PBMCs. All receptors derive from a human donor in good health. Each CDR3 is given with its conserved first and last residue. D genes are given only for firm matches. The size entry is marked missing in some rows and otherwise reads once, few, many or a size class.

J	size	length	V	D	CDR3	DNA
TRBJ1-5	-	15	TRBV2	TRBD1	CASSKNRGRVQPQHF	TGTGCCAGCAGCAAAAACAGGGGTCGGGTTCAGCCCCAGCATTTT
TRBJ2-5	-	18	TRBV4-1	TRBD2	CASSPRGASGGFGETQYF	TGCGCCAGCAGCCCACGTGGGGCTAGCGGGGGTTTTGGGGAGACCCAGTACTTC
TRBJ2-5	-	15	TRBV5-1	TRBD2	CASSLLAGIGETQYF	TGCGCCAGCAGCTTACTAGCGGGGATCGGAGAGACCCAGTACTTC
TRBJ1-1	-	11	TRBV19	-	CASRARGRAFF	TGTGCCAGTAGAGCTAGGGGTAGAGCTTTCTTT
TRBJ2-7	-	13	TRBV6-4	-	CASSRDSNYEQYF	TGTGCCAGCAGTAGAGACAGTAACTACGAGCAGTACTTC
TRBJ2-3	-	16	TRBV18	TRBD2	CASSPETSGNHDTQYF	TGTGCCAGCTCACCAGAAACTAGCGGGAATCATGATACGCAGTATTTT
TRBJ1-3	-	17	TRBV27	-	CASSLFSNRVTGNTIYF	TGTGCCAGCAGTTTATTTAGCAACAGGGTGACCGGAAACACCATATATTTT
TRBJ2-5	once	14	TRBV7-9	TRBD1	CASSLRDRAETQYF	TGTGCCAGCAGCTTAAGGGACAGGGCAGAGACCCAGTACTTC
TRBJ2-1	-	14	TRBV5-1	TRBD1	CASSLTGGENEQFF	TGCGCCAGCAGCCTGACAGGGGGGGAAAATGAGCAGTTCTTC
TRBJ1-2	-	15	TRBV6-6	-	CASSYSRLPEDGYTF	TGTGCCAGCAGTTACTCGAGATTGCCCGAGGATGGCTACACCTTC
TRBJ2-7	-	16	TRBV4-1	TRBD2	CASSKEGAASGYEQYF	TGCGCCAGCAGCAAAGAGGGAGCGGCTAGCGGCTACGAGCAGTACTTC
TRBJ2-2	-	13	TRBV6-4	TRBD1	CASSGGQTGELFF	TGTGCCAGCAGTGGGGGACAGACCGGGGAGCTGTTTTTT
TRBJ1-6	-	13	TRBV7-9	-	CASSTTANSPLHF	TGTGCCAGCAGCACGACAGCGAATTCACCCCTCCACTTT
TRBJ2-1	-	16	TRBV2	TRBD1	CASGPFLPGGYNEQFF	TGTGCCAGCGGACCATTTTTACCAGGGGGTTACAATGAGCAGTTCTTC
TRBJ2-3	-	14	TRBV6-5	-	CASSSLAASDTQYF	TGTGCCAGCAGTTCGTTAGCGGCCTCAGATACGCAGTATTTT
TRBJ2-5	-	15	TRBV10-1	-	CASSASRGGEETQYF	TGCGCCAGCAGTGCTTCTCGAGGCGGGGAAGAGACCCAGTACTTC
TRBJ2-2	-	15	TRBV9	-	CASSVEGDITGELFF	TGTGCCAGCAGCGTTGAGGGAGACATCACCGGGGAGCTGTTTTTT
TRBJ1-1	-	16	TRBV11-2	-	CASSPTGTYSSTEAFF	TGTGCCAGCAGCCCCACCGGGACATATTCGAGCACTGAAGCTTTCTTT
TRBJ1-1	once	15	TRBV15	TRBD1	CATSRWTGLNTEAFF	TGTGCCACCAGCAGATGGACAGGGCTGAACACTGAAGCTTTCTTT
TRBJ1-2	-	16	TRBV11-3	TRBD1	CASSLDGDRVRDGYTF	TGTGCCAGCAGCTTAGATGGGGACAGGGTCAGGGACGGCTACACCTTC
TRBJ2-4	-	14	TRBV2	-	CASSEDYTANIQYF	TGTGCCAGCAGTGAAGACTATACGGCAAACATTCAGTACTTC
TRBJ1-1	-	18	TRBV7-9	-	CASSPPTRQVGMNTEAFF	TGTGCCAGCAGCCCACCTACCCGGCAGGTCGGAATGAACACTGAAGCTTTCTTT
TRBJ1-4	-	15	TRBV18	-	CASSSEAGVVEKLFF	TGTGCCAGCTCATCCGAGGCCGGTGTAGTCGAAAAACTGTTTTTT
TRBJ1-3	once	14	TRBV28	TRBD1	CASLDRASGNTIYF	TGTGCCAGCCTTGACAGGGCCTCTGGAAACACCATATATTTT
TRBJ1-3	-	16	TRBV7-2	-	CASSPWREKSGNTIYF	TGTGCCAGCAGCCCCTGGAGGGAAAAATCTGGAAACACCATATATTTT
TRBJ1-5	-	15	TRBV27	-	CASSLLAGDRQPQHF	TGTGCCAGCAGTTTATTAGCTGGAGACCGGCAGCCCCAGCATTTT
TRBJ2-1	once	14	TRBV7-8	TRBD2	CASKGLAAYNEQFF	TGTGCCAGCAAAGGGCTAGCGGCCTACAATGAGCAGTTCTTC
TRBJ2-3	-	16	TRBV19	TRBD2	CASSIHAGGPLDTQYF	TGTGCCAGTAGTATACATGCGGGGGGCCCTTTAGATACGCAGTATTTT
TRBJ1-1	-	14	TRBV6-5	TRBD1	CASGSGGRRGEAFF	TGTGCCAGCGGGTCAGGGGGCCGTAGAGGTGAAGCTTTCTTT
TRBJ2-2	-	11	TRBV6-4	TRBD1	CARTGTGELFF	TGTGCCAGGACAGGGACCGGGGAGCTGTTTTTT
TRBJ2-3	-	15	TRBV5-1	TRBD2	CASNAGGPQGDTQYF	TGCGCCAGCAACGCGGGAGGGCCTCAAGGAGATACGCAGTATTTT
TRBJ2-1	once	21	TRBV15	TRBD2	CATSREKPGLAGVPSYNEQFF	TGTGCCACCAGCAGAGAGAAACCGGGACTAGCGGGAGTTCCCTCCTACAATGAGCAGTTCTTC
TRBJ2-7	-	14	TRBV2	TRBD1	CAISFGTGGYEQYF	TGTGCCATCTCCTTTGGGACAGGGGGCTACGAGCAGTACTTC
TRBJ2-7	-	14	TRBV28	TRBD1	CASTSDRGLYEQYF	TGTGCCAGCACCTCGGACAGGGGGCTCTACGAGCAGTACTTC
TRBJ2-3	-	12	TRBV6-6	-	CASSEARDTQYF	TGTGCCAGCAGCGAGGCCAGAGATACGCAGTATTTT
TRBJ2-4	-	17	TRBV11-3	-	CASSPWYGGRNSNIQYF	TGTGCCAGCAGCCCCTGGTACGGGGGGCGAAATTCTAACATTCAGTACTTC
TRBJ1-1	-	14	TRBV19	TRBD1	CASSRGQGYTEAFF	TGTGCCAGTAGCCGAGGACAGGGGTACACTGAAGCTTTCTTT
TRBJ2-1	-	15	TRBV5-4	TRBD1	CASSRTGGLGNEQFF	TGTGCCAGCAGTAGGACAGGGGGCCTCGGCAATGAGCAGTTCTTC
TRBJ2-3	-	16	TRBV5-1	-	CASSLTGSGGTDTQYF	TGCGCCAGCAGCTTGACAGGGTCAGGAGGCACAGATACGCAGTATTTT
TRBJ1-2	-	15	TRBV6-5	-	CASRDGQLANYGYTF	TGTGCCAGCAGAGACGGACAGCTTGCTAACTATGGCTACACCTTC
TRBJ2-1	-	15	TRBV6-1	-	CASRRDFEVGNEQFF	TGTGCCAGCAGAAGGGACTTTGAGGTCGGCAATGAGCAGTTCTTC
TRBJ2-2	-	14	TRBV6-5	-	CASSRGRLAGELFF	TGTGCCAGCAGTCGAGGTCGGTTGGCCGGGGAGCTGTTTTTT
TRBJ2-1	-	13	TRBV2	TRBD1	CATGQDSFNEQFF	TGTGCCACCGGACAGGATTCCTTCAATGAGCAGTTCTTC
TRBJ2-1	-	14	TRBV19	TRBD1	CASSSMQGASEQFF	TGTGCCAGTAGCTCCATGCAGGGGGCGTCTGAGCAGTTCTTC